This T cell receptor beta chain was found in a study of CD8+CD57+ T cells in acquired aplastic anemia. This CDR3 has 15 residues. J lost 7 bases, V lost 11 bases, and 14 bases had no gene match. CDR1 is MNHNS and CDR2 is SASEGT in the germline V gene. This clonotype was seen more than once but under ten times. Genomic DNA was employed as the template in profiling TCR beta VDJ and CDR3. TCRdb redid the calling of the reads with MiXCR, one entry per CDR3 protein. Of under 200,000 distinct CDR3 sequences in the sample, 40% to 50% were seen once. Sequencing involved patients with CD8+CD57+ cell expansion previously shown by flow cytometry.

The chain has TRBV6-1 and TRBJ2-3; TRBD2 agrees at 11 bases. The TCR originated in a human donor with aplastic anemia. Material: sorted CD4+, CD8+, or CD8+CD57+ T cells (not recorded which) from PBMCs. CDR3 in amino acids: CAGGKLAGETNTQYF. CDR3 nucleotide sequence: TGTGCCGGCGGAAAACTAGCGGGAGAAACAAATACGCAGTATTTT.